Below are 22 T cell receptor beta chains sequenced from a single sample in a study of metastatic and nonmetastatic thyroid tumors. Nobody among the patients had been given any treatment before thyroid surgery. Via MiXCR, TCRdb re-called the PCR reads. This table has roughly 58,000 clones, 4% to 4.5% appearing once. What was sequenced was blood. Receptors were obtained from a female donor with papillary thyroid cancer or a benign thyroid nodule (not recorded which). Some clones in this sample may be carry-over from other donors' samples.

This clone was recorded many times. The chain combines TRBV5-1 with TRBJ2-7; D tentatively reads TRBD1 or TRBD2 (5 bases each). The CDR3 is 14 amino acids. Germline V gene data show CDR1 as SGHRS and CDR2 as YFSETQ. V was pared by 3 bases and J by 2 bases, with 12 bases between. This chain's CDR3 is CASSSGTGTYEQYF. CDR3 DNA: TGCGCCAGCAGCTCCGGGACGGGTACCTACGAGCAGTACTTC.

This clone occurred a few times. The chain uses TRBV7-6 and TRBJ1-4, with 8 bases aligning to TRBD1. CDR3 size: 16 residues. Germline trimming cut 5 bases from V and 5 bases from J; bases unmatched to any gene: 10. Germline loops: CDR1 SGHVS, CDR2 FNYEAQ. The CDR3 loop reads CASSAYPQGANEKLFF. The DNA for the CDR3 is TGTGCCAGCAGCGCTTATCCCCAGGGGGCAAATGAAAAACTGTTTTTT.

The sample holds many counts of this clone. This chain links TRBV5-1 with TRBJ2-5; D is undetermined. Germline V lookup: CDR1 SGHRS, CDR2 YFSETQ. The CDR3 covers 13 residues. The V and J ends lost 1 base and 2 bases respectively, with 6 bases between them. CDR3 coding DNA: TGCGCCAGCAGCTTGTATCCACAAGAGACCCAGTACTTC. Translated, it gives CASSLYPQETQYF.

A remark on this clone: Mismatch with germline at one junction end may stem from a read error. The J gene is TRBJ2-7, the V gene TRBV20-1; D unresolved. Looked up from germline, CDR1 is DFQATT and CDR2 is SNEGSKA (reference sequence). The CDR3 has 12 amino acids. DNA for the CDR3: TGCTGTGCTAGTGTACAGATCTACGAGCAGTACTTC. Its translation: CCASVQIYEQYF.

CDR3 region: CASSLGVFAPNEQFF. The CDR3 DNA sequence: TGTGCCAGCAGCTTAGGTGTCTTCGCCCCCAATGAGCAGTTCTTC. V and J are TRBV11-2 and TRBJ2-1; D call uncertain. Trimming stripped 1 base from V and 6 bases from J, with 13 bases between. CDR3 length equals 15 residues. The germline V gene encodes CDR1 SGHAT and CDR2 FQNNGV.

In its sample, this clone was seen a few times. CDR3 in amino acids: CASSLERGINEQFF. In nucleotides, the CDR3 is TGTGCCAGCAGCTTAGAGCGGGGTATAAATGAGCAGTTCTTC. The V call is TRBV7-9, the J call TRBJ2-1, with 7 nucleotides matching TRBD2. In germline, CDR1 is SEHNR, CDR2 FQNEAQ (reference sequence). With V trimmed by 1 base and J by 7 bases, 4 bases remained unmatched. CDR3 length: 14 amino acids.

About this clone: This may be a read error, as it is one base from a much larger clone. At the DNA level, this CDR3 is encoded by other sequences in the same sample as well. The chain joins TRBV13 to TRBJ2-2; tentatively, D is TRBD2 (6 bases). The germline gives CDR1 PRHDT, CDR2 FYEKMQ (reference sequence). The CDR3 loop spans 17 amino acids. V gave up 1 base and J gave up 1 base, with 13 bases separating them. The CDR3 here is CASSLVYLTRNTGELFF. The CDR3 coding sequence is TGTGCCAGCAGCTTAGTGTATTTGACTAGGAACACCGGGGAGCTGTTTTTT.

This clone was counted at least ten times. The chain uses TRBV20-1 and TRBJ1-2; 9 bases fit TRBD1. The CDR3 consists of 14 residues. The junction had 6 bases not matched to a gene; V was cut back by 5 bases and J by 2 bases. Germline assignment: CDR1 DFQATT and CDR2 SNEGSKA (reference sequence). The CDR3 loop is CSADPGTGNYGYTF. DNA of the CDR3: TGCAGTGCTGATCCCGGGACAGGGAACTATGGCTACACCTTC.

A few counts support this clone. The rearrangement links TRBV6-2 or TRBV6-3 to TRBJ2-7, with 12 positions matching TRBD2. There are 15 residues in the CDR3. Germline values: CDR1 MNHEY, CDR2 SVGEGT. The CDR3, as DNA: TGTGAAAGCAGTCGGACTAGCGGGAAACCCTACGAGCAGTACTTC. It encodes CESSRTSGKPYEQYF.

The table lists this clone with many counts. The V call is TRBV2, the J call TRBJ1-5, with 7 bases matching TRBD1. Germline CDR1 reads SNHLY; CDR2 reads FYNNEI. The CDR3 runs to 15 residues. The ends lost 7 bases at V and 5 bases at J; junction bases unmatched: 11. The CDR3 DNA is TGTGCCAGCAAGGCGGCAGGGGGGGCCTATCAGCCCCAGCATTTT. This translates into CASKAAGGAYQPQHF.

The rearrangement links TRBV6-2 or TRBV6-3 to TRBJ1-6, with unresolved D. The V gene's germline CDR1 is MNHEY and CDR2 SVGEGT. Trimming took 2 bases from V and 5 from J, leaving 7 bases between them. The CDR3 covers 14 residues. The CDR3 protein is CASSYGHNNSPLHF. For the CDR3, the DNA is TGTGCCAGCAGTTACGGCCATAATAATTCACCCCTCCACTTT.

This clone was counted between two and nine times. The chain couples TRBV24-1 to TRBJ1-2; 9 nucleotides agree with TRBD1. Per the germline V gene, CDR1 is KGHDR and CDR2 is SFDVKD. The CDR3 runs 13 residues. The V and J ends lost 6 bases and 12 bases, in that order; junction bases with no gene match: 10. CDR3 coding DNA: TGTGCCACCAGTTACAGGGGGCTTGAGGTCCACACCTTC. It translates to CATSYRGLEVHTF.

This clone was recorded at least ten times. The V call is TRBV20-1, the J call TRBJ1-1; 9 bases line up with TRBD1. Germline loops: CDR1 DFQATT, CDR2 SNEGSKA (reference sequence). There are 12 residues in the CDR3. Unmatched junction bases numbered 10, after V lost 6 bases and J lost 11 bases. The CDR3 is CSARKYGTGAFF. The CDR3 region has the DNA TGCAGTGCGAGAAAATACGGGACAGGGGCTTTCTTT.

This clone was observed at least ten times. The chain couples TRBV18 to TRBJ2-7; D perhaps matches TRBD2 (5 bases). CDR1 is KGHSH, CDR2 LQKENI, per germline. The CDR3 totals 12 residues. Trimming took off 3 bases at V and 6 bases at J, with 9 bases between the two ends. CDR3 amino acids: CASSPPGFEQYF. In DNA form, the CDR3 reads TGTGCCAGCTCACCCCCGGGATTCGAGCAGTACTTC. Full variable domain (remainder filled in from reference TRBV18 and TRBJ2-7): NAGVMQNPRHLVRRRGQEARLRCSPMKGHSHVYWYRQLPEEGLKFMVYLQKENIIDESGMPKERFSAEFPKEGPSILRIQQVVRGDSAAYFCASSPPGFEQYFGPGTRLTVT.

This chain connects TRBV7-3 to TRBJ2-2; a weak D match, TRBD1 (5 bases). The CDR3 totals 14 residues. V was clipped by 4 bases and J by 6 bases, with 12 bases between them. The germline V gene has CDR1 SGHTA and CDR2 FQGTGA. In DNA, the CDR3 is TGTGCCAGCAGCTCCCAGGGATTCTCCGGGGAGCTGTTTTTT. Amino acid sequence: CASSSQGFSGELFF.

This clone showed up just a few times. The V and J genes are TRBV6-1 and TRBJ1-2, with TRBD1 matching over 9 bases. Trimming cost V 6 bases and J 4 bases; bases outside gene matches: 9. Germline lookup yields CDR1 MNHNS and CDR2 SASEGT. The CDR3 is made up of 15 amino acids. CDR3 coding DNA: TGTGCCAGCAGATCGGACAGGGGCAAGGCCTATGGCTACACCTTC. Translation gives CASRSDRGKAYGYTF.

Only a few counts were recorded for this clone. The rearrangement joins TRBV27 to TRBJ2-1; 10 bases line up with TRBD2. V dropped 6 bases and J dropped 4; count of bases not matched to a gene: 3. CDR1 is MNHEY, CDR2 SMNVEV, per germline (reference sequence). The CDR3 sequence is 14 residues long. The CDR3 region is CASRTSGLYNEQFF. Written as DNA, the CDR3 is TGTGCCAGCAGGACTAGCGGGCTATACAATGAGCAGTTCTTC.

This clone occurred many times. At one end, the junction sequence differs from germline, possibly due to a read error. J is TRBJ2-7 and V is TRBV3-1; 9 bases map to TRBD1. The CDR3 contains 13 residues. Germline-derived CDR1 and CDR2 are LGHDT and YNNKEL (reference sequence). This chain's CDR3 is CASGQRTGVEQYF. The CDR3 region has the DNA TGTGCCAGCGGCCAGAGGACAGGGGTCGAGCAGTACTTC.

This clone was recorded many times. The chain combines TRBV7-3 with TRBJ2-5, with D perhaps matching TRBD1 (6 bases). Trimming took off 5 bases at V and 5 bases at J, with 12 bases between the two ends. Per germline, CDR1 SGHTA and CDR2 FQGTGA. The CDR3 has 13 amino acids. The CDR3 sequence: CASSPNREETQYF. As DNA, the CDR3 is TGTGCCAGCAGCCCGAACAGGGAGGAGACCCAGTACTTC.

The chain recombines TRBV5-1 with TRBJ2-3; no definite D call. Between the trimmed V and J ends, which lost 1 base and 5 bases, there was a span of 11 bases. The CDR3 is 14 amino acids. Germline V lookup: CDR1 SGHRS, CDR2 YFSETQ. DNA of the CDR3: TGCGCCAGCAGCTTGAACTGGCGAGGAGATACGCAGTATTTT. This encodes CASSLNWRGDTQYF.

In this sample, this clone turned up a few times. The chain has TRBV6-1 and TRBJ2-7; 11 bases agree with TRBD1. Germline trimming cut 5 bases from V and 7 bases from J; bases unmatched to any gene: 7. Germline CDR1 is MNHNS and CDR2 is SASEGT. The CDR3 sequence is 14 residues long. The CDR3 here is CASSWTGGAEEQYF. CDR3 coding DNA: TGTGCCAGCAGTTGGACAGGGGGCGCGGAGGAGCAGTACTTC.

This clone was counted many times. The chain joins TRBV6-4 to TRBJ2-3; 11 nucleotides match TRBD2. Trimming at V came to 0 bases and at J to 6 bases, leaving 5 bases not matched to a gene. Germline loops: CDR1 MRHNA, CDR2 SNTAGT. This CDR3 is 16 amino acids long. Here the CDR3 DNA reads TGTGCCAGCAGTGACTCGACTAGCGGGATGACCGATACGCAGTATTTT. This encodes CASSDSTSGMTDTQYF.